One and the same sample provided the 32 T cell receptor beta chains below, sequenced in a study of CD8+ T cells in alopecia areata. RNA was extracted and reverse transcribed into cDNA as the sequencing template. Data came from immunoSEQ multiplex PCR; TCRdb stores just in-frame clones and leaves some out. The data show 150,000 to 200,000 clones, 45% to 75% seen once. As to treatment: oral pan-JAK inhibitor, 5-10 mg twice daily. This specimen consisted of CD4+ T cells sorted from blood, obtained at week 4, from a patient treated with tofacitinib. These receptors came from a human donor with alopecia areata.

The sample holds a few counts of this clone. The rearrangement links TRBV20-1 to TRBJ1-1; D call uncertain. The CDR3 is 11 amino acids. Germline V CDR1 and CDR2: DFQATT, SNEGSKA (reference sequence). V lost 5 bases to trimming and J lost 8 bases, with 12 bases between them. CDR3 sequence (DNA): TGCAGTGCTTCACTAGTAGGGGAAGCTTTCTTT. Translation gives CSASLVGEAFF.

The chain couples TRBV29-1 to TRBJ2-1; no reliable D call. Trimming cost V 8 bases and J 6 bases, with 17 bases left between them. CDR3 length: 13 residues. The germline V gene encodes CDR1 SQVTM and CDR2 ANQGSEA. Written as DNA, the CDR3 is TGCAGCCTTCGGTCGAGGTGGGGCAATGAGCAGTTCTTC. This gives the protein CSLRSRWGNEQFF.

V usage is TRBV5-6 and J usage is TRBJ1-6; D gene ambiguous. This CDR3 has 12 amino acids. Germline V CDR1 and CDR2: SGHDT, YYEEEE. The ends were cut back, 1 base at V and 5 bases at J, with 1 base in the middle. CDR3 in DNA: TGTGCCAGCAGCTTGAATAATTCACCCCTCCACTTT. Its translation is CASSLNNSPLHF.

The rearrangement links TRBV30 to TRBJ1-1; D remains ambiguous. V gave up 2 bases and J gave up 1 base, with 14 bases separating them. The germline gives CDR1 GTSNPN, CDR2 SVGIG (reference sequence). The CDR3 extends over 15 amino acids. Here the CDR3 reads CAWSFPDIRNTEAFF. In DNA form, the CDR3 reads TGTGCCTGGAGTTTTCCAGACATCCGGAACACTGAAGCTTTCTTT.

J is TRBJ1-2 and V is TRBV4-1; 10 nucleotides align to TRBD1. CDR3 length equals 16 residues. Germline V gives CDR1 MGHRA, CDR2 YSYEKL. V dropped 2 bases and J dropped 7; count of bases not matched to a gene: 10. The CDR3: CASSQQVDRGLGGYTF. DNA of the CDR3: TGCGCCAGCAGCCAACAGGTCGACAGGGGGCTTGGTGGCTACACCTTC.

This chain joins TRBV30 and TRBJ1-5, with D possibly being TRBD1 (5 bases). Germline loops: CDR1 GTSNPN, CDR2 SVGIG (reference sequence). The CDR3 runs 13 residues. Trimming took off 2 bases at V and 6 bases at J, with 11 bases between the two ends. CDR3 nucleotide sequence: TGTGCCTGGAGTCCGGGAGGGGTTCAGCCCCAGCATTTT. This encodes CAWSPGGVQPQHF.

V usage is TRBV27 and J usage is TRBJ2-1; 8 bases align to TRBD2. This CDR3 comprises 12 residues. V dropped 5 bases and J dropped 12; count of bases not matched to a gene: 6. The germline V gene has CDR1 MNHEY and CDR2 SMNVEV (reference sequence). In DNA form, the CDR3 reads TGTGCCAGCAGTCCCCCGGGGGGGCGGCAGTTCTTC. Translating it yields CASSPPGGRQFF.

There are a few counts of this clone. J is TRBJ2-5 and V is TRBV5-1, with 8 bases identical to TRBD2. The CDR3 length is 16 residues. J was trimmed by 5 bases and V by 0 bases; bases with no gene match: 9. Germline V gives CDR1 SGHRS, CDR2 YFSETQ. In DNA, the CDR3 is TGCGCCAGCAGCTTGGATCTGGTTAGCGGGGCGGAGACCCAGTACTTC. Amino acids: CASSLDLVSGAETQYF.

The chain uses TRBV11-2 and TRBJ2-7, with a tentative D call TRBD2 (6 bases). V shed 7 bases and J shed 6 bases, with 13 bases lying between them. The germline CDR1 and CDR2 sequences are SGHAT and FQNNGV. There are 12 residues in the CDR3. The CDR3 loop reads CASTPGGSEQYF. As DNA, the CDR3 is TGTGCCAGCACCCCCGGAGGGAGCGAGCAGTACTTC.

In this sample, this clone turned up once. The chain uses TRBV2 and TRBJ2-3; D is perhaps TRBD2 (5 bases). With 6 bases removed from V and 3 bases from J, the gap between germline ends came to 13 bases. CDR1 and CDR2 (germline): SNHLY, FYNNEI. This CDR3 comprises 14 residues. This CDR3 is CASSSHPGTDTQYF. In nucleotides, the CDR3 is TGTGCCAGCAGCTCGCATCCGGGAACAGATACGCAGTATTTT.

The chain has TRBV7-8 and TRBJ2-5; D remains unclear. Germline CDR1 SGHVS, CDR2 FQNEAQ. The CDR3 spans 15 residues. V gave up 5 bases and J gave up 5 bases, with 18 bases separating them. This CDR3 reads CASSPSPSDGETQYF. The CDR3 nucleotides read TGTGCCAGCAGCCCGAGTCCCTCAGACGGCGAGACCCAGTACTTC.

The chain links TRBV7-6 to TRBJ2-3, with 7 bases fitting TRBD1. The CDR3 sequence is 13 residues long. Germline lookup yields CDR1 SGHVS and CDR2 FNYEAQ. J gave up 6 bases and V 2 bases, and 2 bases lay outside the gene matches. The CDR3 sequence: CASSLQTGDTQYF. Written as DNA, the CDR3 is TGTGCCAGCAGCTTACAGACAGGGGATACGCAGTATTTT.

This CDR3 is CASSSTDPTDTQYF. As DNA, the CDR3 is TGTGCCAGCAGCTCTACCGATCCCACAGATACGCAGTATTTT. The chain links TRBV7-6 to TRBJ2-3, with D hard to call. The CDR3 extends over 14 amino acids. The germline V gene has CDR1 SGHVS and CDR2 FNYEAQ. Trimming removed 4 bases from V and 2 bases from J, with 10 bases in between. The entire variable domain, with the rest obtained from reference TRBV7-6 and TRBJ2-3, is as follows: GAGVSQSPRYKVTKRGQDVALRCDPISGHVSLYWYRQALGQGPEFLTYFNYEAQQDKSGLPNDRFSAERPEGSISTLTIQRTEQRDSAMYRCASSSTDPTDTQYFGPGTRLTVL.

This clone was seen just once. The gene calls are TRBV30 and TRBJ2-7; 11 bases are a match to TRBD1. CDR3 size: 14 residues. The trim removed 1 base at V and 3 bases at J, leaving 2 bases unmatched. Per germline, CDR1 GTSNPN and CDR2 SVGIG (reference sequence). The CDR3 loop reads CAWSEGTGGYEQYF. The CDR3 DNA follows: TGTGCCTGGAGTGAGGGGACAGGGGGCTACGAGCAGTACTTC.

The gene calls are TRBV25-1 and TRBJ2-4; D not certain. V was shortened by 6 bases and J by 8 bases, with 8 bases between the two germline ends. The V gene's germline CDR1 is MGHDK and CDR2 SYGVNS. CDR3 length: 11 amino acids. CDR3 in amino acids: CASSSNDIQYF. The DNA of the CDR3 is TGTGCCAGCAGCTCGAACGACATTCAGTACTTC.

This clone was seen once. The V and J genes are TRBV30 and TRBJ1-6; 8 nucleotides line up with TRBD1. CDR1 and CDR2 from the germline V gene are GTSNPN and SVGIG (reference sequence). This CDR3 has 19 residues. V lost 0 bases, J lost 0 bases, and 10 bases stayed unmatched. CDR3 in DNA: TGTGCCTGGAGTGTTCGTCGGACAGGGTTTAGCTCCTATAATTCACCCCTCCACTTT. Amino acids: CAWSVRRTGFSSYNSPLHF. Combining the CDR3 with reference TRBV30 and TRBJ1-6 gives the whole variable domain SQTIHQWPATLVQPVGSPLSLECTVEGTSNPNLYWYRQAAGRGLQLLFYSVGIGQISSEVPQNLSASRPQDRQFILSSKKLLLSDSGFYLCAWSVRRTGFSSYNSPLHFGNGTRLTVT.

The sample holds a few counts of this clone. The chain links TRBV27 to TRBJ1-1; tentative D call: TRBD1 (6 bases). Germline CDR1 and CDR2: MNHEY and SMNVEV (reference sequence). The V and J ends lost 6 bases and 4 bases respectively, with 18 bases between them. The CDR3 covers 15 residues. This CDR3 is CASSQKGGLGTEAFF. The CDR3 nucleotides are TGTGCCAGCAGCCAAAAGGGGGGGTTGGGCACTGAAGCTTTCTTT.

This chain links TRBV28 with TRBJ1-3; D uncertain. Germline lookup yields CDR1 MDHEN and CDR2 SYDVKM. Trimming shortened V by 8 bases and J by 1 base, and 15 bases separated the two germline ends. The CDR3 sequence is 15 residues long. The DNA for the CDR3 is TGTGCCAGCGTTATAGCAGGAGATTCTGGAAACACCATATATTTT. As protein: CASVIAGDSGNTIYF.

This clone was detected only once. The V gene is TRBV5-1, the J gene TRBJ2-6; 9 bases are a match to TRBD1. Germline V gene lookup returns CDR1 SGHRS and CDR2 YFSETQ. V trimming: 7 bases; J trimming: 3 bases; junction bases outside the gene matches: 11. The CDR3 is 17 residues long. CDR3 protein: CASATGQGTSGANVLTF. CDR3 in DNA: TGCGCCAGCGCAACGGGACAGGGAACAAGTGGGGCCAACGTCCTGACTTTC. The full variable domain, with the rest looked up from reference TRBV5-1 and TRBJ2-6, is KAGVTQTPRYLIKTRGQQVTLSCSPISGHRSVSWYQQTPGQGLQFLFEYFSETQRNKGNFPGRFSGRQFSNSRSEMNVSTLELGDSALYLCASATGQGTSGANVLTFGAGSRLTVL.

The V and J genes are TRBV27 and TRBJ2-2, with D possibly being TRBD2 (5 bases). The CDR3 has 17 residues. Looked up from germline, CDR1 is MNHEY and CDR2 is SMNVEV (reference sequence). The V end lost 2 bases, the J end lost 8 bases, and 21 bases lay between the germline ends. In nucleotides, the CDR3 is TGTGCCAGCAGTTTACGAGCCCAGACTAACCTAAGAGGGGAGCTGTTTTTT. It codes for CASSLRAQTNLRGELFF.

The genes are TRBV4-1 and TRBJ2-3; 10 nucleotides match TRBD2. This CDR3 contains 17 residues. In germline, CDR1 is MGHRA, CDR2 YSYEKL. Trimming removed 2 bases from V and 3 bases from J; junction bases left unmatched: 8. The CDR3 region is CASSQMGSGGATDTQYF. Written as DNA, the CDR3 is TGCGCCAGCAGCCAAATGGGGAGCGGGGGGGCAACAGATACGCAGTATTTT.

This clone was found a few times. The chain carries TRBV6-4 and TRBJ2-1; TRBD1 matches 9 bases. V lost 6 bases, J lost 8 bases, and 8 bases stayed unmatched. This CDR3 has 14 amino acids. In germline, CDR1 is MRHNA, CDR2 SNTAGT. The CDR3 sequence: CASSRDRASHEQFF. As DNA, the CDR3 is TGTGCCAGCAGCCGGGACAGGGCTTCCCATGAGCAGTTCTTC.

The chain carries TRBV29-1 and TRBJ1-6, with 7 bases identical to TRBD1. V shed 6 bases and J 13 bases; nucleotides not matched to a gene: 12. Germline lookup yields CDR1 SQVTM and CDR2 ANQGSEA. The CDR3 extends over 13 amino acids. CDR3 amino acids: CSVRDSPGGPLHF. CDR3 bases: TGCAGCGTCCGGGACAGCCCAGGGGGTCCCCTCCACTTT.

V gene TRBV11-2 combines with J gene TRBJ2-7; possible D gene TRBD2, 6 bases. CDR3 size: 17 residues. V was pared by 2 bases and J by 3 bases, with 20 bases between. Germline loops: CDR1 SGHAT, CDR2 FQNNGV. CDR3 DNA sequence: TGTGCCAGCAGCTTAAGTGGACACGGACTATTGGTCTACGAGCAGTACTTC. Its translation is CASSLSGHGLLVYEQYF.

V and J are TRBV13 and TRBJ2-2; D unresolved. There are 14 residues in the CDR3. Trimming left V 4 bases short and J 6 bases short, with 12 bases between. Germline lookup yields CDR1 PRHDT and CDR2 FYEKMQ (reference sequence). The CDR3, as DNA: TGTGCCAGCAGCTATCGTTGGTCCCCCGGGGAGCTGTTTTTT. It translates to CASSYRWSPGELFF.

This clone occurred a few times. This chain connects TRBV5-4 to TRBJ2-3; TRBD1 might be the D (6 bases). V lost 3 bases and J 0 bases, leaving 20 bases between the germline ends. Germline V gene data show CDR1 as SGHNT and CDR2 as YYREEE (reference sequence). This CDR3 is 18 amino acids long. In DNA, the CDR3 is TGTGCCAGCAGCTCACCCAACAGGGAAATCATTAGCACAGATACGCAGTATTTT. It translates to CASSSPNREIISTDTQYF.

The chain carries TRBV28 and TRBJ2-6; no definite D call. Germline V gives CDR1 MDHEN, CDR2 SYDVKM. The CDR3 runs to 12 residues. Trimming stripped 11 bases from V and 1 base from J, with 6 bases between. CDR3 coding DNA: TGTGCCCTCGGATCTGGGGCCAACGTCCTGACTTTC. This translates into CALGSGANVLTF.

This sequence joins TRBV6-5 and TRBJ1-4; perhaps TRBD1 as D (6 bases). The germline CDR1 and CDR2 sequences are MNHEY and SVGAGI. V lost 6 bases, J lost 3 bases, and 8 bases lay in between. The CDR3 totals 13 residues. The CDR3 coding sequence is TGTGCCAGCAGACCAGGGGCTAATGAAAAACTGTTTTTT. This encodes CASRPGANEKLFF.

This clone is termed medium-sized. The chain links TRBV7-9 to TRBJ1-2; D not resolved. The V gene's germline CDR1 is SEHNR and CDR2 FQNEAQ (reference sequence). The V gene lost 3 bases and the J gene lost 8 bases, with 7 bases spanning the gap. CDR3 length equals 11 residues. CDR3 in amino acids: CASSLRSGYTF. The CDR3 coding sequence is TGTGCCAGCAGCTTGAGGAGCGGCTACACCTTC.

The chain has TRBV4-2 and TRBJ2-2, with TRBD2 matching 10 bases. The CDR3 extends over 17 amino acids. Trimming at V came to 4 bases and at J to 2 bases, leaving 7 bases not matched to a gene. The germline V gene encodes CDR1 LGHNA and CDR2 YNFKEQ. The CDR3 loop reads CASSRGLAGVNTGELFF. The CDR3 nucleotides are TGTGCCAGCAGCCGTGGGCTAGCGGGGGTTAACACCGGGGAGCTGTTTTTT.

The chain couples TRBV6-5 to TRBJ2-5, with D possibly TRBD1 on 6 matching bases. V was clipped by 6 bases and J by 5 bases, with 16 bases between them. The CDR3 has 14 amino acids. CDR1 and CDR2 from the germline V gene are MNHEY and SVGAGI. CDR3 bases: TGTGCCAGCAGCCGCAGGGGTTTATTCGAGACCCAGTACTTC. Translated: CASSRRGLFETQYF.

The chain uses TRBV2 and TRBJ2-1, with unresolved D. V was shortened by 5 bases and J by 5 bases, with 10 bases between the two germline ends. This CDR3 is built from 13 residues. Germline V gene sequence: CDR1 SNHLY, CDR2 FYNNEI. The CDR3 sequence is CASSKQTNNEQFF. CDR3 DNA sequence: TGTGCCAGCAGTAAGCAAACTAACAATGAGCAGTTCTTC.